This entry lists 17 T cell receptor beta chains sequenced from one sample in a study of T cells in Graves' hyperthyroidism and ophthalmopathy. RNA transcripts yielded amplified TCR beta CDR3 regions. The primer set for the first-round RT-PCR of the TCR CDR3 was HTBI. TCRdb ran MiXCR on the multiplex PCR reads and lists one entry per CDR3 protein. Here the sample spans roughly 96,000 distinct CDR3 sequences, roughly 49% being singletons. The sequenced sample consisted of blood. These receptors all come from a woman in her forties with Graves' hyperthyroidism.

V gene TRBV10-3 combines with J gene TRBJ1-3, with 9 positions matching TRBD1. The germline gives CDR1 ENHRY, CDR2 SYGVKD. This CDR3 region has 12 residues. The J segment lost 8 bases and the V segment lost 7 bases, leaving 3 bases of the junction unmatched. The CDR3 DNA follows: TGTGCCATCAAGTGGGACAGGGACACCATATATTTT. This encodes CAIKWDRDTIYF.

This chain joins TRBV5-1 and TRBJ2-6; D is possibly TRBD1 (5 bases). The ends were cut back, 1 base at V and 9 bases at J, with 8 bases in the middle. The germline V gene encodes CDR1 SGHRS and CDR2 YFSETQ. The CDR3 has 13 amino acids. The CDR3 here is CASSLRGDNVLTF. CDR3 nucleotide sequence: TGCGCCAGCAGCTTGAGGGGTGACAACGTCCTGACTTTC.

The chain joins TRBV7-2 to TRBJ2-5; 8 bases fit TRBD2. Germline lookup yields CDR1 SGHTA and CDR2 FQGNSA. The CDR3 is 13 amino acids. V trimming: 5 bases; J trimming: 4 bases; junction bases outside the gene matches: 3. CDR3 nucleotides: TGTGCCAGCAGCGGACTAGCTTCAGAGACCCAGTACTTC. As protein: CASSGLASETQYF.

The J gene is TRBJ1-2, the V gene TRBV9; 8 positions match TRBD1. Trimming removed 4 bases from V and 4 bases from J; junction bases left unmatched: 9. CDR1 and CDR2 (germline): SGDLS, YYNGEE. This CDR3 has 15 residues. The CDR3 DNA reads as TGTGCCAGCAGCACCGCGACAGGGGACGGCTATGGCTACACCTTC. Amino acids: CASSTATGDGYGYTF.

With respect to this clonotype: A read error is possible here, since a much larger clone lies one base away. J is TRBJ2-7 and V is TRBV6-1; perhaps D is TRBD1 or TRBD2 (6 bases each). The germline V gene has CDR1 MNHNS and CDR2 SASEGT. The CDR3 consists of 13 residues. V lost 7 bases, J lost 9 bases, and 19 bases lay in between. The DNA of the CDR3 is TGTGCCAGCACCCTTCCGGGGGCGGGCGTGCAGTACTTC. It encodes CASTLPGAGVQYF.

This clonotype occurred many times. The chain has TRBV20-1 and TRBJ1-1; D gene unclear. Germline V CDR1 and CDR2: DFQATT, SNEGSKA (reference sequence). With 1 base removed from V and 13 bases from J, the gap between germline ends came to 13 bases. The CDR3 runs 11 residues. The CDR3 coding sequence is TGCAGTGCTAGAGTAACCGCCACGGTTTTCTTT. Its protein is CSARVTATVFF.

This clonotype was counted many times. This chain links TRBV27 with TRBJ1-1; 7 nucleotides match TRBD1. J was trimmed by 8 bases and V by 3 bases; bases with no gene match: 6. Germline V lookup: CDR1 MNHEY, CDR2 SMNVEV (reference sequence). The CDR3 spans 13 residues. The CDR3 DNA is TGTGCCAGCAGTTTGGCCACAGGGGTGGAAGCTTTCTTT. This translates into CASSLATGVEAFF.

This clonotype was counted many times. The gene calls are TRBV7-9 and TRBJ2-7; 9 nucleotides align to TRBD1. CDR1 and CDR2 (germline): SEHNR, FQNEAQ (reference sequence). Trimming cost V 0 bases and J 3 bases; bases outside gene matches: 3. The CDR3 is made up of 15 amino acids. The CDR3 DNA reads as TGTGCCAGCAGCTTAGCCGGGACAGGGAACTACGAGCAGTACTTC. Protein: CASSLAGTGNYEQYF.

As concerns this clonotype: This CDR3 is missing its conserved last phenylalanine or tryptophan, likely due to a read error. The chain joins TRBV5-1 to TRBJ1-1, with D maybe TRBD1 (5 bases). Per the germline V gene, CDR1 is SGHRS and CDR2 is YFSETQ. The V gene lost 0 bases and the J gene lost 1 base, with 7 bases spanning the gap. This CDR3 region has 14 residues. CDR3 DNA sequence: TGCGCCAGCAGCTTGGACAGGTCGAACACTGAAGCTTTCTTG. Protein: CASSLDRSNTEAFL.

This rearrangement joins TRBV27 to TRBJ1-2; a possible D gene is TRBD1 (6 bases). V was pared by 4 bases and J by 7 bases, with 16 bases between. This CDR3 has 14 residues. Per the germline V gene, CDR1 is MNHEY and CDR2 is SMNVEV (reference sequence). CDR3 sequence reads: CASSSIWGACGYTF. The CDR3, as DNA: TGTGCCAGCAGTTCCATTTGGGGGGCCTGTGGCTACACCTTC.

The rearrangement uses TRBV4-3 and TRBJ2-3; D might be TRBD2 (6 bases). The V end lost 0 bases, the J end lost 4 bases, and 14 bases lay between the germline ends. The length of the CDR3 is 16 residues. Germline V lookup: CDR1 LGHNA, CDR2 YSLEER. CDR3 nucleotide sequence: TGCGCCAGCAGCCAAGACAAGGGAGGAGGTGCAGATACGCAGTATTTT. This translates into CASSQDKGGGADTQYF.

This chain links TRBV9 with TRBJ2-5, with a weak D call TRBD2 (6 bases). Germline values: CDR1 SGDLS, CDR2 YYNGEE. This CDR3 has 15 amino acids. V lost 4 bases and J lost 2, with 15 bases in between. The CDR3 DNA reads as TGTGCCAGCAGCATCAGTACGGGAGATCAAGAGACCCAGTACTTC. Translated, it gives CASSISTGDQETQYF. The full variable domain, in which reference TRBV9 and TRBJ2-5 provide the parts outside the CDR3, is DSGVTQTPKHLITATGQRVTLRCSPRSGDLSVYWYQQSLDQGLQFLIQYYNGEERAKGNILERFSAQQFPDLHSELNLSSLELGDSALYFCASSISTGDQETQYFGPGTRLLVL.

This clonotype was detected ten times or more. The chain recombines TRBV20-1 with TRBJ1-5; D perhaps matches TRBD1 (5 bases). The CDR3 sequence is 14 residues long. The germline V gene has CDR1 DFQATT and CDR2 SNEGSKA (reference sequence). V was cut by 5 bases and J by 4 bases, with 15 bases left in between. This CDR3 reads CSALAAGSNQPQHF. CDR3 DNA sequence: TGCAGTGCTCTGGCGGCAGGGTCTAATCAGCCCCAGCATTTT.

The chain carries TRBV29-1 and TRBJ2-7, with a tentative D call TRBD1 (8 bases). The V gene's germline CDR1 is SQVTM and CDR2 ANQGSEA. This CDR3 has 10 amino acids. V was clipped by 8 bases and J by 13 bases, with 18 bases between them. CDR3 coding DNA: TGCAGCTTGACAGGGGCGGGGGCCTACTTC. Translated, it gives CSLTGAGAYF.

At least ten counts were recorded for this clonotype. CDR3 DNA: TGTGCCAGCAGCCCCGGGGACAGAACATACGAGCAGTACTTC. Protein: CASSPGDRTYEQYF. The chain carries TRBV7-2 and TRBJ2-7; 7 positions agree with TRBD1. The CDR3 has 14 residues. Germline trimming cut 5 bases from V and 4 bases from J; bases unmatched to any gene: 8. The germline CDR1 and CDR2 sequences are SGHTA and FQGNSA.

This chain uses TRBV15 with TRBJ1-6, with D perhaps TRBD1 (5 bases). V gave up 3 bases and J gave up 8 bases, with 11 bases separating them. The CDR3 runs to 14 residues. CDR1 LNHNV and CDR2 YYDKDF come from the germline V gene (reference sequence). CDR3 region: CATSSSAGDSPLHF. The CDR3 DNA reads TGTGCCACCAGCAGCTCCGCGGGGGATTCACCCCTCCACTTT.

This clonotype was counted only a few times. The rearrangement joins TRBV20-1 to TRBJ2-7; TRBD1 agrees at 7 bases. Germline V gene data show CDR1 as DFQATT and CDR2 as SNEGSKA (reference sequence). The CDR3 has 14 amino acids. J gave up 0 bases and V 3 bases, and 5 bases lay outside the gene matches. CDR3 protein: CSASRDRGSYEQYF. The CDR3, as DNA: TGCAGTGCTAGCCGGGACAGAGGCTCCTACGAGCAGTACTTC.